A single sample is the source of the 21 T cell receptor beta chains below, sequenced in a study of cytomegalovirus exposure and HLA in healthy donors. Primers: 60 Vbeta forward and 13 Jbeta reverse. The protocol was immunoSEQ multiplex PCR, while the TCRdb copy is restricted to in-frame clones and leaves out a portion. The data hold some 100,000 clones, with about 75% observed a single time. Sequencing used PBMCs. The source of these receptors is a woman aged 18-29 years in good health and CMV-seropositive.

The chain has TRBV7-6 and TRBJ2-7, with 12 bases aligning to TRBD2. V lost 5 bases to trimming and J lost 2 bases; unmatched junction nucleotides: 4. The V gene's germline CDR1 is SGHVS and CDR2 FNYEAQ. The CDR3 is 15 residues long. The CDR3 region has the DNA TGTGCCAGCAGCGCGGGACTAGCGGGCCCCTACGAGCAGTACTTC. This translates into CASSAGLAGPYEQYF. Variable domain in full (rest from reference TRBV7-6 and TRBJ2-7): GAGVSQSPRYKVTKRGQDVALRCDPISGHVSLYWYRQALGQGPEFLTYFNYEAQQDKSGLPNDRFSAERPEGSISTLTIQRTEQRDSAMYRCASSAGLAGPYEQYFGPGTRLTVT.

The V call is TRBV18, the J call TRBJ2-7, with D hard to call. CDR1 KGHSH and CDR2 LQKENI come from the germline V gene. The CDR3 has 13 residues. V lost 5 bases and J 6 bases, leaving 14 bases between the germline ends. The CDR3: CASSKSIGAEQYF. CDR3 bases: TGTGCCAGCTCAAAATCCATTGGAGCCGAGCAGTACTTC.

The gene calls are TRBV7-2 and TRBJ2-3; the D is unclear. V shed 5 bases and J shed 10 bases, with 16 bases lying between them. The CDR3 has 13 amino acids. CDR1 and CDR2 from the germline V gene are SGHTA and FQGNSA. CDR3 nucleotide sequence: TGTGCCAGCAGCCAACCGACTGACCCTCCGCAGTATTTT. This codes for CASSQPTDPPQYF.

The V gene is TRBV5-1, the J gene TRBJ1-1; 9 nucleotides align to TRBD1. Germline trimming cut 0 bases from V and 0 bases from J; bases unmatched to any gene: 3. The CDR3 runs 16 residues. CDR1 and CDR2 (germline): SGHRS, YFSETQ. CDR3 sequence: CASSLDRGLMNTEAFF. For the CDR3, the DNA is TGCGCCAGCAGCTTGGACAGGGGGCTTATGAACACTGAAGCTTTCTTT.

V is TRBV6-5 and J is TRBJ2-3; D gene unclear. The germline CDR1 and CDR2 sequences are MNHEY and SVGAGI. V shed 0 bases and J shed 6 bases, with 13 bases lying between them. The length of the CDR3 is 15 residues. The CDR3 reads CASSYSSTLKDTQYF. The CDR3 DNA reads TGTGCCAGCAGTTACTCTTCCACATTGAAGGATACGCAGTATTTT.

The chain uses TRBV5-1 and TRBJ2-3; 15 nucleotides agree with TRBD2. Trimming cost V 5 bases and J 4 bases; bases outside gene matches: 5. CDR1 is SGHRS and CDR2 is YFSETQ in the germline V gene. CDR3 length: 16 residues. In DNA, the CDR3 is TGCGCCAGCAGGGGACTAGCGGGAGGAATCGCAGATACGCAGTATTTT. Amino acids: CASRGLAGGIADTQYF.

This sequence joins TRBV14 and TRBJ1-3; 7 nucleotides align to TRBD1. CDR3 length equals 14 residues. Unmatched junction bases numbered 0, after V lost 4 bases and J lost 0 bases. CDR1 is SGHDN, CDR2 FVKESK, per germline. The CDR3 region has the DNA TGTGCCAGCAGCCGGGACAGCTCTGGAAACACCATATATTTT. Translated, it gives CASSRDSSGNTIYF. The complete variable domain, with remaining parts taken from reference TRBV14 and TRBJ1-3, reads EAGVTQFPSHSVIEKGQTVTLRCDPISGHDNLYWYRRVMGKEIKFLLHFVKESKQDESGMPNNRFLAERTGGTYSTLKVQPAELEDSGVYFCASSRDSSGNTIYFGEGSWLTVV.

The genes are TRBV1 and TRBJ2-7; the listed D gene, TRBD1, was not tested against the DNA. TRBV1 is tagged as a pseudogene. The CDR3 sequence is 16 residues long. Written as DNA, the CDR3 is TGCACCAGCAGGGACGAGAGGGGAGGACAGGGTTACGAGCAGTACTTC. Translated, it gives CTSRDERGGQGYEQYF.

The rearrangement joins TRBV19 to TRBJ2-3; 11 positions agree with TRBD2. The CDR3 covers 15 residues. Trimming at V came to 4 bases and at J to 1 base, leaving 1 base not matched to a gene. From germline, CDR1 is LNHDA and CDR2 SQIVND (reference sequence). CDR3 loop: CASSTGLAGTDTQYF. The CDR3 coding sequence is TGTGCCAGTAGTACGGGACTAGCGGGCACAGATACGCAGTATTTT.

The rearrangement joins TRBV10-3 to TRBJ2-1; tentatively, D is TRBD2 (6 bases). Germline values: CDR1 ENHRY, CDR2 SYGVKD. The CDR3 contains 14 residues. Trimming left V 3 bases short and J 5 bases short, with 11 bases between. The CDR3 sequence: CAISEGDLNNEQFF. CDR3 bases: TGTGCCATCAGTGAAGGGGACTTAAACAATGAGCAGTTCTTC.

The chain is built from TRBV19 and TRBJ2-7; TRBD2 matches at 11 bases. The CDR3 spans 18 residues. Germline values: CDR1 LNHDA, CDR2 SQIVND (reference sequence). V was clipped by 5 bases and J by 3 bases; unmatched bases: 15. The CDR3 nucleotides read TGTGCCAGTAGTCCGGTGCTTAGCGGGAGGGCCGGAGTCTACGAGCAGTACTTC. This codes for CASSPVLSGRAGVYEQYF.

This chain links TRBV18 with TRBJ1-2; 8 positions match TRBD1. There are 15 residues in the CDR3. The V and J ends lost 1 base and 5 bases, in that order; junction bases with no gene match: 6. Germline V CDR1 and CDR2: KGHSH, LQKENI. The CDR3 sequence is CASSPRGQEGYGYTF. The CDR3, as DNA: TGTGCCAGCTCACCACGGGGACAGGAGGGGTATGGCTACACCTTC.

In this sample, this clone turned up a few times. The chain combines TRBV7-9 with TRBJ2-5, with no clear D. The CDR3 consists of 12 residues. Germline CDR1 SEHNR, CDR2 FQNEAQ (reference sequence). The ends were cut back, 4 bases at V and 5 bases at J, with 8 bases in the middle. CDR3 sequence: CASSSFGETQYF. CDR3 DNA sequence: TGTGCCAGCAGCTCCTTCGGGGAGACCCAGTACTTC.

Here the CDR3 reads CALDRGLWGTEAFF. The CDR3 DNA reads TGTGCCCTGGACAGGGGGCTTTGGGGCACTGAAGCTTTCTTT. V and J are TRBV28 and TRBJ1-1; 11 positions match TRBD1. CDR1 MDHEN and CDR2 SYDVKM come from the germline V gene. After removal of 11 bases from V and 4 bases from J, the junction contained 9 bases not matched to a gene. This CDR3 comprises 14 residues.

This chain connects TRBV6-5 to TRBJ1-2; D is unclear. Germline V gene data show CDR1 as MNHEY and CDR2 as SVGAGI. The V end was cut by 2 bases, the J end by 1 base, with 8 bases between. The CDR3 spans 14 residues. CDR3 amino acids: CASSYGYSNYGYTF. CDR3 nucleotides: TGTGCCAGCAGTTACGGTTACAGTAACTATGGCTACACCTTC.

The chain links TRBV2 to TRBJ2-7; 12 bases are shared with TRBD2. Germline lookup yields CDR1 SNHLY and CDR2 FYNNEI. The junction had 3 bases not matched to a gene; V was cut back by 4 bases and J by 2 bases. The CDR3 runs to 15 residues. CDR3 DNA sequence: TGTGCCAGCAGTGCCGGGACTAGCGGGCCCTACGAGCAGTACTTC. As protein: CASSAGTSGPYEQYF.

This clone has a single count. The V call is TRBV7-7, the J call TRBJ2-7, with TRBD1 matching over 8 bases. The germline gives CDR1 SSHAT, CDR2 FNYEAQ (reference sequence). V lost 5 bases to trimming and J lost 3 bases; unmatched junction nucleotides: 9. The CDR3 covers 15 residues. The CDR3 DNA reads as TGTGCCAGCAGCGCCGCCCAGGGGGCAGGCTACGAGCAGTACTTC. Its translation is CASSAAQGAGYEQYF.

In this sample, this clone turned up once. The chain employs TRBV9 and TRBJ1-1; 10 nucleotides align to TRBD1. Germline CDR1 SGDLS, CDR2 YYNGEE. V was pared by 0 bases and J by 0 bases, with 5 bases of the junction left unmatched. CDR3 length: 17 residues. The CDR3 DNA reads TGTGCCAGCAGCGTAGCTCGGGACAGGGGAATGAACACTGAAGCTTTCTTT. This translates into CASSVARDRGMNTEAFF.

The chain links TRBV10-3 to TRBJ1-5, with D perhaps matching TRBD1 (5 bases). The CDR3 has 15 residues. CDR1 is ENHRY and CDR2 is SYGVKD in the germline V gene. V lost 3 bases to trimming and J lost 5 bases, with 14 bases between them. The CDR3 nucleotides read TGTGCCATCAGTGACCCCACAAGGGGCGATCAGCCCCAGCATTTT. Protein: CAISDPTRGDQPQHF.

This rearrangement joins TRBV5-4 to TRBJ2-7, with TRBD2 matching 7 bases. Unmatched junction bases numbered 6, after V lost 1 base and J lost 2 bases. Germline lookup yields CDR1 SGHNT and CDR2 YYREEE (reference sequence). CDR3 length equals 15 residues. The DNA for the CDR3 is TGTGCCAGCAGCTTGAGGGCTAGCGGTACCTACGAGCAGTACTTC. Amino acid sequence: CASSLRASGTYEQYF.

This clone was counted only a few times. The chain uses TRBV9 and TRBJ1-4; 8 bases agree with TRBD1. The CDR3 spans 14 residues. Germline values: CDR1 SGDLS, CDR2 YYNGEE. The V and J ends lost 4 bases and 7 bases, in that order; junction bases with no gene match: 6. CDR3 residues: CASSSDRGGEKLFF. The CDR3 bases are TGTGCCAGCAGCTCAGACAGGGGTGGTGAAAAACTGTTTTTT.